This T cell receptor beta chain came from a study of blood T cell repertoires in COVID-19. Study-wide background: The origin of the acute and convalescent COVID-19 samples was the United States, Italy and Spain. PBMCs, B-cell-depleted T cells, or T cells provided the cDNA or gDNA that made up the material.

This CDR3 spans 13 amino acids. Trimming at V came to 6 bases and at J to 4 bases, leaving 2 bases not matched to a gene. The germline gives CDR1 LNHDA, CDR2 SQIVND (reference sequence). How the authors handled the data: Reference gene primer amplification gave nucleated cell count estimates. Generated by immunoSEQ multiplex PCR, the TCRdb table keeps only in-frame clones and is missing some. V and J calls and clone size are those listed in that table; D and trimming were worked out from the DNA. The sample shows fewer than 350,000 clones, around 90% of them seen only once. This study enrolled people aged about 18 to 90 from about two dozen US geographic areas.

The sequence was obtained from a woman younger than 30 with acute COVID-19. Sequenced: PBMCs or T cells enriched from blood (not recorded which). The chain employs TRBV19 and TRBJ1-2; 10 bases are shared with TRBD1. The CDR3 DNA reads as TGTGCCAGTAGGGGACAGGGGATCTATGGCTACACCTTC. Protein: CASRGQGIYGYTF.